This TCR beta chain is from a study of early T cells in non-severe SARS-CoV-2 infection. At the level of the study: Chains stayed unpaired after sequencing of bulk RNA from unsorted whole blood.

Separate cDNA molecules each had unique molecular identifiers attached to them. TCRdb re-called the 5' RACE reads through MiXCR, storing one row per CDR3 protein. The repertoire has about 60,000 distinct CDR3 sequences, roughly 12% of them found once; the top ten carry about 2.7%. Study-level findings and limits: Sequences matched to VDJdb favored anti-spike CD8 responses, while private and CD4 specificities were missed.

This CDR3 spans 12 amino acids. Germline V CDR1 and CDR2: LNHDA, SQIVND (reference sequence). The V gene lost 5 bases and the J gene lost 9 bases, with 12 bases spanning the gap. A note on this clonotype: The antigen remains undetermined.

This chain connects TRBV19 to TRBJ2-3, with D possibly being TRBD2 (6 bases). The sample was whole blood, taken at baseline. This TCR was recovered from an adult who was a healthcare worker with PCR-confirmed SARS-CoV-2 infection or an uninfected control (not recorded which). The CDR3 DNA reads TGTGCCAGTAGTCCAAGTACTAGCACGCAGTATTTT. Translating it yields CASSPSTSTQYF.